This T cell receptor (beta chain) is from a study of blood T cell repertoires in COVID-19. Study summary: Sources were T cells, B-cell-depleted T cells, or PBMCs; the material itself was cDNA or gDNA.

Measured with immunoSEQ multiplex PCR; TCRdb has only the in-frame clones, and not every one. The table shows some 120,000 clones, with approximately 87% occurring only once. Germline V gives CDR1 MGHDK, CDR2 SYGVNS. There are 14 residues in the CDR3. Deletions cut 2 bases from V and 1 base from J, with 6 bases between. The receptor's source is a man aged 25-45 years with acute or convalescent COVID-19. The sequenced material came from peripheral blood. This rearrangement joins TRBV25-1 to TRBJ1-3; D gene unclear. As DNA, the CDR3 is TGTGCCAGCAGTGAAGAGGTTTCTGGAAACACCATATATTTT. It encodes CASSEEVSGNTIYF.